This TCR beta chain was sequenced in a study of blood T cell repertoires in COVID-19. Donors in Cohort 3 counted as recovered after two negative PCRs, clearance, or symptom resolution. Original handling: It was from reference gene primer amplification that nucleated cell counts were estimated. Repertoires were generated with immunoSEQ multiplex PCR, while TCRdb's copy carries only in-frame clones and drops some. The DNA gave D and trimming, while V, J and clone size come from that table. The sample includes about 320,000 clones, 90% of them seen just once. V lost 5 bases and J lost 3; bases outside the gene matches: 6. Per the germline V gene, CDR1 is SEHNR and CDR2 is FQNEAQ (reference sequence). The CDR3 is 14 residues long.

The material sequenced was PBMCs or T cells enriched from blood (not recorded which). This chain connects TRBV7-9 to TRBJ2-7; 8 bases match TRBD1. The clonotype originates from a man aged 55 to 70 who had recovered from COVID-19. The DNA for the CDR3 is TGTGCCAGCAGCACAACCGGGACAGGCTACGAGCAGTACTTC. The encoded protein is CASSTTGTGYEQYF.